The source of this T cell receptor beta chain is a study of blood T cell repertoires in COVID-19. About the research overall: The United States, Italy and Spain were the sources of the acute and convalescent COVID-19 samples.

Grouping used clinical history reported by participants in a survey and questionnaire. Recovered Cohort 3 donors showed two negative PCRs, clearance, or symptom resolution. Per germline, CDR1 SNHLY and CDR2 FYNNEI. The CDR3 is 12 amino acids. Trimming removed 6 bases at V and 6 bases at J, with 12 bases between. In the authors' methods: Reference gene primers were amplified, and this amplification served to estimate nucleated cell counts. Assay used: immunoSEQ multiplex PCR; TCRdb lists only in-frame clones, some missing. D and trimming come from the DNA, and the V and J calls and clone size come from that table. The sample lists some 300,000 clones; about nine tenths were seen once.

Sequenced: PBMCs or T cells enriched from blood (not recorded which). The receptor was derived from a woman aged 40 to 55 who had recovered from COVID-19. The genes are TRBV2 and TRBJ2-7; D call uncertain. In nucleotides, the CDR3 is TGTGCCAGCAGGATCGAGGTGATCGAGCAGTACTTC. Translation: CASRIEVIEQYF.